These 6 T cell receptor beta chains were all obtained from the same sample, sequenced in a study of T cell repertoires in cytomegalovirus infection. TCRdb analysed the reads with MiXCR anew, one entry per CDR3 protein. The repertoire consists of about 230,000 distinct CDR3 sequences, with 22% occurring once and the leading ten covering roughly 18%. Sequenced sample: CD8+ T cells from PBMCs. Receptors were obtained from a human donor in good health (CMV status not recorded). Some clones in this sample may be carry-over from other donors' samples.

The chain recombines TRBV7-9 with TRBJ2-1; perhaps TRBD1 as D (8 bases). V was pared by 3 bases and J by 7 bases, with 13 bases between. From germline, CDR1 is SEHNR and CDR2 FQNEAQ (reference sequence). CDR3 length: 14 residues. In DNA form, the CDR3 reads TGTGCCAGCAGCTTGGACAGGGAGGGGAATGAGCAGTTCTTC. Translating it yields CASSLDREGNEQFF.

A few counts support this clonotype. The chain joins TRBV13 to TRBJ2-2; weak D call: TRBD1 (6 bases). Germline CDR1 PRHDT, CDR2 FYEKMQ (reference sequence). V was shortened by 3 bases and J by 1 base, with 12 bases between the two germline ends. The CDR3 length is 16 residues. CDR3 residues: CASSFTGTLNTGELFF. DNA of the CDR3: TGTGCCAGCAGCTTTACCGGGACACTGAACACCGGGGAGCTGTTTTTT.

The chain recombines TRBV29-1 with TRBJ2-7, with unresolved D. This CDR3 is built from 13 residues. V was clipped by 4 bases and J by 0 bases, with 10 bases between them. In germline, CDR1 is SQVTM, CDR2 ANQGSEA. CDR3 sequence: CSVVYAASYEQYF. CDR3 bases: TGCAGCGTTGTGTATGCAGCCTCCTACGAGCAGTACTTC.

The rearrangement joins TRBV7-4 to TRBJ1-2; D remains unclear. The CDR3 extends over 13 amino acids. V lost 2 bases and J 6 bases, leaving 10 bases between the germline ends. Germline CDR1 and CDR2: SGHVT and SQSDAQ. CDR3 nucleotide sequence: TGTGCCAGCAGCTTATCCCCTGTGGATGGCTACACCTTC. This codes for CASSLSPVDGYTF.

In its sample, this clonotype was seen a few times. This sequence joins TRBV11-3 and TRBJ2-2; TRBD1 might be the D (7 bases). CDR3 length equals 17 residues. Per germline, CDR1 SGHNT and CDR2 YENEEA. The germline V and J ends were trimmed by 1 base and 1 base, with 13 bases remaining between them. The CDR3 sequence is CASSLVSGGMNTGELFF. The CDR3 DNA reads TGTGCCAGCAGCTTAGTTTCAGGGGGGATGAACACCGGGGAGCTGTTTTTT.

The chain joins TRBV29-1 to TRBJ1-1; D not resolved. Trimming left V 6 bases short and J 0 bases short, with 8 bases between. Per germline, CDR1 SQVTM and CDR2 ANQGSEA. The CDR3 runs to 12 residues. The CDR3 loop reads CSVNVLNTEAFF. In nucleotides, the CDR3 is TGCAGCGTAAACGTCCTGAACACTGAAGCTTTCTTT.